The subject of this entry is one T cell receptor (beta chain). Antigen specificity is unknown. This sample is drawn from a study of monozygotic twins with inflammatory bowel disease. The V gene's germline CDR1 is DFQATT and CDR2 SNEGSKA (reference sequence). This CDR3 is built from 13 residues. Nested amplification of TCRalpha and TCRbeta cDNA involved two PCRs of approximately 16 and 10 cycles. TCRdb reprocessed the 5' RACE reads, keeping one entry per CDR3 protein, no DNA. This sample contains around 450,000 distinct CDR3 sequences. General observations from the study: Those with IBD had lower TCRbeta diversity (inverse Simpson) than their healthy co-twins did. What may have added variability to patient repertoires is that immunosuppressive treatments differed.

J is TRBJ1-1 and V is TRBV20-1; without DNA, the TCRdb call of TRBD1 cannot be checked. The source is a human donor with ulcerative colitis or Crohn's disease, or a healthy co-twin of an affected twin (not recorded which). The source material was blood. CDR3 protein: CSARLRGNTEAFF.